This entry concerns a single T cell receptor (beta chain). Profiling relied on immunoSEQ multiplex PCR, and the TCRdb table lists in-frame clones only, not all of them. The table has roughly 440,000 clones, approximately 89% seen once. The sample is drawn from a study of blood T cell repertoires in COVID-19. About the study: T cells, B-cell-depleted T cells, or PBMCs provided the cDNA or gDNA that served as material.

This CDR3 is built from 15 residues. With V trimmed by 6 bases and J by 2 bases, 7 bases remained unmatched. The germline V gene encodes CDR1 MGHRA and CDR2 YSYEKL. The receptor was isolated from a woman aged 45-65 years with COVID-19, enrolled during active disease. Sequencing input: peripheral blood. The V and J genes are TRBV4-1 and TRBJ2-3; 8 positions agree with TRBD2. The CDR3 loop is CASRFGGAPTDTQYF. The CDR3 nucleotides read TGCGCCAGCAGATTCGGGGGGGCTCCCACAGATACGCAGTATTTT.